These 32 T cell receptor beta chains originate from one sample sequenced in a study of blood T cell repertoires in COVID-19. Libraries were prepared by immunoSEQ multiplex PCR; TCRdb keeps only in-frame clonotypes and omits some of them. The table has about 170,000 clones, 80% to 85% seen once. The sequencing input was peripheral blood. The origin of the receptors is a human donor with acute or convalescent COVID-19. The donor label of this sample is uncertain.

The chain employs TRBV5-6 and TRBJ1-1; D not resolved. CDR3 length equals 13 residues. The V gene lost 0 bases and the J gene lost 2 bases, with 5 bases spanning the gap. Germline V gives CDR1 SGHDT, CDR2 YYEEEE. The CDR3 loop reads CASSLGENTEAFF. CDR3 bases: TGTGCCAGCAGCTTGGGAGAAAACACTGAAGCTTTCTTT.

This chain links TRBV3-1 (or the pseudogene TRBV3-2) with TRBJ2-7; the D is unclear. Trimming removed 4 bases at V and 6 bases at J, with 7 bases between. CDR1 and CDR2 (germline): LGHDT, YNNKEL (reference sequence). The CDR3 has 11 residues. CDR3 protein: CASSLHSEQYF. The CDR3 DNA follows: TGTGCCAGCAGCCTGCACTCCGAGCAGTACTTC.

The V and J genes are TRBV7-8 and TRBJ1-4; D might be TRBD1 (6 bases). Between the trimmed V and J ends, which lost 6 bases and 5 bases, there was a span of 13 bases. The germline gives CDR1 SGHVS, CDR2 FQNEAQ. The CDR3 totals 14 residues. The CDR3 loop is CASSQGSGNEKLFF. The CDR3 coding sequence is TGTGCCAGCAGTCAGGGGTCAGGGAATGAAAAACTGTTTTTT. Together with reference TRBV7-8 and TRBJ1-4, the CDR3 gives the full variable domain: GAGVSQSPRYKVAKRGQDVALRCDPISGHVSLFWYQQALGQGPEFLTYFQNEAQLDKSGLPSDRFFAERPEGSVSTLKIQRTQQEDSAVYLCASSQGSGNEKLFFGSGTQLSVL.

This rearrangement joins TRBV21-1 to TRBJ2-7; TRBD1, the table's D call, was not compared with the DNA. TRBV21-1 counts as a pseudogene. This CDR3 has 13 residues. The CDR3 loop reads CASSKGDTYEQYF. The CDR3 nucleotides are TGTGCCAGCAGCAAAGGGGACACCTACGAGCAGTACTTC.

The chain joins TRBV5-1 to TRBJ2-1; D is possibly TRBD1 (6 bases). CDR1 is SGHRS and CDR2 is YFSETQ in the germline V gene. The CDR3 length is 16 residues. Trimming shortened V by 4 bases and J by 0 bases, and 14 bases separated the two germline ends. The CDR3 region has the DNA TGCGCCAGCAGCCTCTGGACAGAAAGCTCCTACAATGAGCAGTTCTTC. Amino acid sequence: CASSLWTESSYNEQFF. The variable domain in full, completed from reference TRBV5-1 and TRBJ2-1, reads KAGVTQTPRYLIKTRGQQVTLSCSPISGHRSVSWYQQTPGQGLQFLFEYFSETQRNKGNFPGRFSGRQFSNSRSEMNVSTLELGDSALYLCASSLWTESSYNEQFFGPGTRLTVL.

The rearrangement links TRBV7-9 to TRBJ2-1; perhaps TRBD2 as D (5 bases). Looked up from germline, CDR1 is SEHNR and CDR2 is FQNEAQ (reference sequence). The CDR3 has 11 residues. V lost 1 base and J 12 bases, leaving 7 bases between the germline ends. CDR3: CASSLVGVQFF. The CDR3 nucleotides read TGTGCCAGCAGCTTAGTGGGAGTGCAGTTCTTC.

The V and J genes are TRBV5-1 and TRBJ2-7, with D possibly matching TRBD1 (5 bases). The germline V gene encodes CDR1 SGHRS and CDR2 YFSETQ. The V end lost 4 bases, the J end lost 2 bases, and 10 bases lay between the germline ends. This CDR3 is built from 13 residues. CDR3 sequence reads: CASSLETAYEQYF. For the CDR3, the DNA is TGCGCCAGCAGCCTGGAGACAGCCTACGAGCAGTACTTC.

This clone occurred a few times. CDR3 nucleotides: TGTGCCAGCAGCTTAGGCCCAGGGGTGGGAGAGACCCAGTACTTC. This codes for CASSLGPGVGETQYF. The chain joins TRBV13 to TRBJ2-5; tentative D call: TRBD1 (6 bases). Deletions cut 0 bases from V and 4 bases from J, with 12 bases between. Per germline, CDR1 PRHDT and CDR2 FYEKMQ (reference sequence). The CDR3 sequence is 15 residues long.

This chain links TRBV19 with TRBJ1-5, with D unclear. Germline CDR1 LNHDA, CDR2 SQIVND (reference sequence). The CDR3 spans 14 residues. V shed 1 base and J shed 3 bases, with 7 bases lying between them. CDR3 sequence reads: CASSIAVANQPQHF. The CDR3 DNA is TGTGCCAGTAGTATAGCGGTCGCCAATCAGCCCCAGCATTTT.

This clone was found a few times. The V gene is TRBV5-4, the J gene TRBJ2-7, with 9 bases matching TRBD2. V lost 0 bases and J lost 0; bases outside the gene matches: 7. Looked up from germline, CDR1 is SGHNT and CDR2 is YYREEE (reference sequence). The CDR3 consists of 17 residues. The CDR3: CASSLAPSGVDSYEQYF. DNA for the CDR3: TGTGCCAGCAGCTTGGCCCCTAGCGGGGTCGACTCCTACGAGCAGTACTTC.

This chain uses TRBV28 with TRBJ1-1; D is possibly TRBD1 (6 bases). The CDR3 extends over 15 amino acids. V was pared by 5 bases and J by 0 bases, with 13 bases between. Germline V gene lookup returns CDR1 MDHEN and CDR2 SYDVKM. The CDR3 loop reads CASSPPDSMNTEAFF. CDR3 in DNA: TGTGCCAGCAGTCCACCGGACAGCATGAACACTGAAGCTTTCTTT. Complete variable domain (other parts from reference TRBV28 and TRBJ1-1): DVKVTQSSRYLVKRTGEKVFLECVQDMDHENMFWYRQDPGLGLRLIYFSYDVKMKEKGDIPEGYSVSREKKERFSLILESASTNQTSMYLCASSPPDSMNTEAFFGQGTRLTVV.

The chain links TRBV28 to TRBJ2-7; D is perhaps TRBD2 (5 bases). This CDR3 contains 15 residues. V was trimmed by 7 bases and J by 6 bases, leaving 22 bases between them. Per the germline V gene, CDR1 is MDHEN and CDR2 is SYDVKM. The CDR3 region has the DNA TGTGCCAGCACGACCCGATGGAGCCGGGGTTCCGAGCAGTACTTC. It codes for CASTTRWSRGSEQYF.

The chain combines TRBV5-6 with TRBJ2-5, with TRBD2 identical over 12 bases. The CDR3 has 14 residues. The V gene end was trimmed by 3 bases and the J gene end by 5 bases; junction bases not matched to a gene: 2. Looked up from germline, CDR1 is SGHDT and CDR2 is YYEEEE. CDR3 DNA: TGTGCCAGCAGCTCTAGCGGGGGGGCGGAGACCCAGTACTTC. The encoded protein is CASSSSGGAETQYF.

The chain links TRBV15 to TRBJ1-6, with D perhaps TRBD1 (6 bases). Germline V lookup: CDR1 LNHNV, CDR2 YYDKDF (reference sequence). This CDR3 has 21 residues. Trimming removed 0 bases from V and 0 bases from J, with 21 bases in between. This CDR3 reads CATSRDLGATLSGSYNSPLHF. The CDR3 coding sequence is TGTGCCACCAGCAGAGATCTGGGGGCGACCCTGAGTGGCTCCTATAATTCACCCCTCCACTTT.

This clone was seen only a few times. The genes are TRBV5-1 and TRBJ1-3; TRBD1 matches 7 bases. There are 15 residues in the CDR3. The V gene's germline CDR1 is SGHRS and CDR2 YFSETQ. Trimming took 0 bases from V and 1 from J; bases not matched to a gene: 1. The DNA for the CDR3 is TGCGCCAGCAGCTTGGAGACAGGGTCTGGAAACACCATATATTTT. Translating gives CASSLETGSGNTIYF.

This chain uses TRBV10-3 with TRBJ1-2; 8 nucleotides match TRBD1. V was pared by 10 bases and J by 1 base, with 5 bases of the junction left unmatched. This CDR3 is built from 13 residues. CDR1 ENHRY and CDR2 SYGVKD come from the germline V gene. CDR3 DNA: TGTGCCACCGGGACAGGCAATAACTATGGCTACACCTTC. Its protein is CATGTGNNYGYTF.

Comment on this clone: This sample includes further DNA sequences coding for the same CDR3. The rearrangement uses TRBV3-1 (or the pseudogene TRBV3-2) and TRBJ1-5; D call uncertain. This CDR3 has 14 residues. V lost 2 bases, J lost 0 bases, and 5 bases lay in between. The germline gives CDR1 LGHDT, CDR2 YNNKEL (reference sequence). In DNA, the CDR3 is TGTGCCAGCAGCCAACGAGGTAGCAATCAGCCCCAGCATTTT. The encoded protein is CASSQRGSNQPQHF.

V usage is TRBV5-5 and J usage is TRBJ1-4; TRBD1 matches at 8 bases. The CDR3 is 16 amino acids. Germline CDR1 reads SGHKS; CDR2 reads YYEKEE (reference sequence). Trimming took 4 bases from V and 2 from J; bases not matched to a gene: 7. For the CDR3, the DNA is TGTGCCAGCAGCGGGGACAGGTTAGGCACTAATGAAAAACTGTTTTTT. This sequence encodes CASSGDRLGTNEKLFF. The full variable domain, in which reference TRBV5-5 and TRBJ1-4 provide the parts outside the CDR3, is DAGVTQSPTHLIKTRGQQVTLRCSPISGHKSVSWYQQVLGQGPQFIFQYYEKEERGRGNFPDRFSARQFPNYSSELNVNALLLGDSALYLCASSGDRLGTNEKLFFGSGTQLSVL.

The CDR3 coding sequence is TGTGCCAGCAGCCACAGTGCAACTAATGAAAAACTGTTTTTT. As protein: CASSHSATNEKLFF. The chain joins TRBV11-2 to TRBJ1-4, with D hard to call. V was shortened by 5 bases and J by 0 bases, with 7 bases between the two germline ends. Germline V gives CDR1 SGHAT, CDR2 FQNNGV. The CDR3 is 14 amino acids.

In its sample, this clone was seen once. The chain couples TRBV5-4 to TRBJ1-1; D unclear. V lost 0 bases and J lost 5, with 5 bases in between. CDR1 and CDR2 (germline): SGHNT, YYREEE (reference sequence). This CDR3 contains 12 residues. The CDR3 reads CASSLVTTEAFF. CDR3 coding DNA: TGTGCCAGCAGCTTGGTGACAACTGAAGCTTTCTTT.

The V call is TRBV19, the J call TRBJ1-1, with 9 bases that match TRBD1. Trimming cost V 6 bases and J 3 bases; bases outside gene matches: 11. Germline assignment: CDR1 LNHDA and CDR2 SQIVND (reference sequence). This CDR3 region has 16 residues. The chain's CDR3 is CASRDPGQGRDTEAFF. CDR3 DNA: TGTGCCAGTAGAGACCCGGGACAGGGAAGGGACACTGAAGCTTTCTTT.

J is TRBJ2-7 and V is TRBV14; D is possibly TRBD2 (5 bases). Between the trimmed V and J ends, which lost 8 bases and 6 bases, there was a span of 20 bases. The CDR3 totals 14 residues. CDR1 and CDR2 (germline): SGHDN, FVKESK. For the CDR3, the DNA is TGTGCCAGCCTCCTAGCCCCATCCAGGCCCGAGCAGTACTTC. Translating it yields CASLLAPSRPEQYF.

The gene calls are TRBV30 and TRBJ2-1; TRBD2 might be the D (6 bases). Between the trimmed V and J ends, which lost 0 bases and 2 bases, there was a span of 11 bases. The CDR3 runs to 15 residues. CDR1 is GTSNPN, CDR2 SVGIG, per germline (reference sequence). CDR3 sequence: CAWSVPAGAYNEQFF. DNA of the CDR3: TGTGCCTGGAGTGTCCCAGCGGGCGCCTACAATGAGCAGTTCTTC. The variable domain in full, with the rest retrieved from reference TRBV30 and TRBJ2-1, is SQTIHQWPATLVQPVGSPLSLECTVEGTSNPNLYWYRQAAGRGLQLLFYSVGIGQISSEVPQNLSASRPQDRQFILSSKKLLLSDSGFYLCAWSVPAGAYNEQFFGPGTRLTVL.

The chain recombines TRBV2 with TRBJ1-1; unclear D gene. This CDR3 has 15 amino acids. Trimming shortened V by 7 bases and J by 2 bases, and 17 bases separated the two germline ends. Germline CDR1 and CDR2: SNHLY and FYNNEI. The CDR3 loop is CASMTGGVGNTEAFF. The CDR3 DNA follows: TGTGCCAGCATGACCGGAGGAGTTGGAAACACTGAAGCTTTCTTT.

In DNA, the CDR3 is TGTGCCAGCACCGAAGGGACAGGCAATCAGCCCCAGCATTTT. It specifies CASTEGTGNQPQHF. The gene calls are TRBV6-5 and TRBJ1-5; 7 nucleotides agree with TRBD1. V was clipped by 7 bases and J by 2 bases; unmatched bases: 5. Germline V gives CDR1 MNHEY, CDR2 SVGAGI. The CDR3 extends over 14 amino acids.

The CDR3: CASSPGSTGTEAFF. The DNA for the CDR3 is TGTGCCAGCAGCCCGGGCTCGACGGGGACTGAAGCTTTCTTT. The J gene is TRBJ1-1, the V gene TRBV3-1 (or the pseudogene TRBV3-2), with unresolved D. Looked up from germline, CDR1 is LGHDT and CDR2 is YNNKEL (reference sequence). The CDR3 runs 14 residues. Trimming stripped 4 bases from V and 5 bases from J, with 14 bases between.

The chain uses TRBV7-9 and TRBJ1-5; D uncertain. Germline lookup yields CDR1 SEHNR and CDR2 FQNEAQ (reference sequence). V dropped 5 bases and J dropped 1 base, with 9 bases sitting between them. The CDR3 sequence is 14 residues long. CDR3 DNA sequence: TGTGCCAGCAGCAGTACTAGGAGCAATCAGCCCCAGCATTTT. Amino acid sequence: CASSSTRSNQPQHF.

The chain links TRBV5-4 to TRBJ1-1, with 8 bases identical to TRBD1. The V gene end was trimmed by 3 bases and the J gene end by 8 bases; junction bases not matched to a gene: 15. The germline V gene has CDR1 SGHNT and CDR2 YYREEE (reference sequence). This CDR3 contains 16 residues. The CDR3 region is CASSSLDRAPLTEAFF. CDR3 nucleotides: TGTGCCAGCAGCTCTTTGGACAGGGCACCGTTAACGGAAGCTTTCTTT. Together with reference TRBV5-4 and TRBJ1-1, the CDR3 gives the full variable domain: ETGVTQSPTHLIKTRGQQVTLRCSSQSGHNTVSWYQQALGQGPQFIFQYYREEENGRGNFPPRFSGLQFPNYSSELNVNALELDDSALYLCASSSLDRAPLTEAFFGQGTRLTVV.

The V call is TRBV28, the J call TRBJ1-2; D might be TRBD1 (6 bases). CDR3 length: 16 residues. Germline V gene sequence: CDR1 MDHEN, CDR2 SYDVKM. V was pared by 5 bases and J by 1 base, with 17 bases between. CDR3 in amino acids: CASSIRPQGLNYGYTF. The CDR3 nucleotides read TGTGCCAGCAGTATCCGGCCTCAGGGGCTTAACTATGGCTACACCTTC.

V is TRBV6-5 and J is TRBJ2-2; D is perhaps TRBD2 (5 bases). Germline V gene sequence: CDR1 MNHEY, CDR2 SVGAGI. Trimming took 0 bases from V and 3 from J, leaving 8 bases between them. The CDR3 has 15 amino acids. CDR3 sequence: CASSYSAGDTGELFF. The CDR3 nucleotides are TGTGCCAGCAGTTACTCGGCGGGCGACACCGGGGAGCTGTTTTTT.

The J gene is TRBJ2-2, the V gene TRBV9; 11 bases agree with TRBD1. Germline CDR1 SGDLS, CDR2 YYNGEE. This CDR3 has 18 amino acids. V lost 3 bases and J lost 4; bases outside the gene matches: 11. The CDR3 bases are TGTGCCAGCAGCGGCCGGGACAGGGGGGAGTCTGGCACCGGGGAGCTGTTTTTT. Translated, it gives CASSGRDRGESGTGELFF.

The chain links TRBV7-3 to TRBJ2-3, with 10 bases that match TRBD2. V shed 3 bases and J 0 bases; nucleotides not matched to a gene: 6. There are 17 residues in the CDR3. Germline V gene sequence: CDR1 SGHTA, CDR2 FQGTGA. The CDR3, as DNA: TGTGCCAGCAGCTTGGGATTAGCGGGGGGAAGCACAGATACGCAGTATTTT. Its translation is CASSLGLAGGSTDTQYF. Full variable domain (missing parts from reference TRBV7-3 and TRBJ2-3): GAGVSQTPSNKVTEKGKYVELRCDPISGHTALYWYRQSLGQGPEFLIYFQGTGAADDSGLPNDRFFAVRPEGSVSTLKIQRTERGDSAVYLCASSLGLAGGSTDTQYFGPGTRLTVL.